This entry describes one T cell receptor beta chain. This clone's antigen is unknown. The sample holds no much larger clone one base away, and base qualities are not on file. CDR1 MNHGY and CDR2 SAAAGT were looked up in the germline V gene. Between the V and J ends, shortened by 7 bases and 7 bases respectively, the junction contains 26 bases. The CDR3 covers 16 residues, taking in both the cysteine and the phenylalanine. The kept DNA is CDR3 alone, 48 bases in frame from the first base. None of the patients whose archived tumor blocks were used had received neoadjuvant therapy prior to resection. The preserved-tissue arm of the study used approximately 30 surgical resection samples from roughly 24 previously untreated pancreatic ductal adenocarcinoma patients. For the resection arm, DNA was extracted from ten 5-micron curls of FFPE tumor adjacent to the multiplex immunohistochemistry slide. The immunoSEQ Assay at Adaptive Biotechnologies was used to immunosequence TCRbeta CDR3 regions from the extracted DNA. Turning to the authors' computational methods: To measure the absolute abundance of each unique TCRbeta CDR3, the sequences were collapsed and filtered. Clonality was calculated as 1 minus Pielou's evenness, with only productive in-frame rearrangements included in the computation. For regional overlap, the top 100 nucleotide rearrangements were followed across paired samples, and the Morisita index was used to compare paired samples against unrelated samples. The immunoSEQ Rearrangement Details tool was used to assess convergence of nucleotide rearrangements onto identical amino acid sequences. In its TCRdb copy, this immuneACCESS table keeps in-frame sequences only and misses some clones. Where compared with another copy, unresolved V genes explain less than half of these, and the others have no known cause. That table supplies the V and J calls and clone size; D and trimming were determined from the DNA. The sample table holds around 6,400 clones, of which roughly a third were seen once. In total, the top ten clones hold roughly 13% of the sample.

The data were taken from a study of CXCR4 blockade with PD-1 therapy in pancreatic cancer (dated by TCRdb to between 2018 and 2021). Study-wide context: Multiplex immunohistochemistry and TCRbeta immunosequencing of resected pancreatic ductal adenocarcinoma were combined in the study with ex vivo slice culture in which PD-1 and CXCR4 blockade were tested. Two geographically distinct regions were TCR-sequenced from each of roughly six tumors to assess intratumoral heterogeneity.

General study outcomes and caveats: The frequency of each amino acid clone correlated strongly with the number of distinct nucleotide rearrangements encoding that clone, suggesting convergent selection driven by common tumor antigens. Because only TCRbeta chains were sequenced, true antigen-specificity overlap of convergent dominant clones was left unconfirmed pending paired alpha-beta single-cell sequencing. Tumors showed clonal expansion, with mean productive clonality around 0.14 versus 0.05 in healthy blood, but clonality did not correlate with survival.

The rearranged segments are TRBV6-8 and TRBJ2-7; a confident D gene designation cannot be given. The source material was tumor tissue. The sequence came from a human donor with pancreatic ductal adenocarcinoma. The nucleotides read TGTGCCAGCACCGAATACATAGGACCCGGAATCTATGAGCAGTACTTC. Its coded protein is CASTEYIGPGIYEQYF.